The sequence of this T cell receptor (beta chain) was determined in a study of control samples from healthy donors and cancer patients. The sample holds one count of this clone. Clones were read by immunoSEQ multiplex PCR, and TCRdb kept only the in-frame ones, dropping some. The sample yields 180,000 or so clones, roughly nine tenths seen once. Germline V gives CDR1 SGHTA, CDR2 FQGTGA. V lost 4 bases to trimming and J lost 1 base, with 10 bases between them. This CDR3 has 14 amino acids. The gene calls are TRBV7-3 and TRBJ1-1; D is unresolved. This receptor was identified in a woman in her 30s in good health. Specimen: blood. CDR3 nucleotide sequence: TGTGCCAGCAGCTCTACAGCCCAGAACACTGAAGCTTTCTTT. Translated: CASSSTAQNTEAFF. Using reference TRBV7-3 and TRBJ1-1 for the parts outside the CDR3, the full variable domain is GAGVSQTPSNKVTEKGKYVELRCDPISGHTALYWYRQSLGQGPEFLIYFQGTGAADDSGLPNDRFFAVRPEGSVSTLKIQRTERGDSAVYLCASSSTAQNTEAFFGQGTRLTVV.